This T cell receptor beta chain originates from a study of shared clonotypes between healthy human individuals. Study details: Every donor yielded three CD4 naive, three CD4 memory, two CD8 naive and one CD8 memory plate.

The CDR3 spans 16 residues. Trimming cost V 5 bases and J 1 base, with 16 bases left between them. Germline V CDR1 and CDR2: SGHRS, YFSETQ. Regarding the study as a whole: Generally, estimated richness proved larger in naive subsets than it did in memory subsets.

Assay: immunoSEQ multiplex PCR; the TCRdb copy retains only in-frame clones and omits some. The sample lists some 1.4 million clones, 96% occurring once. Recent vaccinations or acute infections were absent in the healthy HIV-negative adult donors. On this clone itself: The antigen is unknown.

Source material: naive CD4+ T cells sorted from blood. Documented subset: CD45RA+ positively selected. The clonotype originates from a man younger than 40 in good health. The chain combines TRBV5-1 with TRBJ2-1; tentatively, D is TRBD2 (6 bases). CDR3 coding DNA: TGCGCCAGCAGTTCAGCGGGTACATTATCCTACAATGAGCAGTTCTTC. It yields the protein CASSSAGTLSYNEQFF. The full variable domain, rest sourced from reference TRBV5-1 and TRBJ2-1, is KAGVTQTPRYLIKTRGQQVTLSCSPISGHRSVSWYQQTPGQGLQFLFEYFSETQRNKGNFPGRFSGRQFSNSRSEMNVSTLELGDSALYLCASSSAGTLSYNEQFFGPGTRLTVL.